This T cell receptor (beta chain) was captured in a study of blood T cell repertoires in COVID-19. In its sample, this clone was seen once. V was shortened by 5 bases and J by 0 bases, with 7 bases between the two germline ends. CDR3 length: 14 residues. Germline CDR1 is MDHEN and CDR2 is SYDVKM. Assay: immunoSEQ multiplex PCR; the TCRdb copy retains only in-frame clones and omits some. Of more than 75,000 clones listed, roughly nine tenths are singletons. The material sequenced was peripheral blood. The receptor was derived from a man in his thirties or forties with acute or convalescent COVID-19. The chain combines TRBV28 with TRBJ2-2, with TRBD2 as a possible D gene (6 bases). This CDR3 reads CASSPGANTGELFF. The CDR3 DNA reads as TGTGCCAGCAGTCCGGGGGCGAACACCGGGGAGCTGTTTTTT. The whole variable domain, filled in from reference TRBV28 and TRBJ2-2, reads DVKVTQSSRYLVKRTGEKVFLECVQDMDHENMFWYRQDPGLGLRLIYFSYDVKMKEKGDIPEGYSVSREKKERFSLILESASTNQTSMYLCASSPGANTGELFFGEGSRLTVL.